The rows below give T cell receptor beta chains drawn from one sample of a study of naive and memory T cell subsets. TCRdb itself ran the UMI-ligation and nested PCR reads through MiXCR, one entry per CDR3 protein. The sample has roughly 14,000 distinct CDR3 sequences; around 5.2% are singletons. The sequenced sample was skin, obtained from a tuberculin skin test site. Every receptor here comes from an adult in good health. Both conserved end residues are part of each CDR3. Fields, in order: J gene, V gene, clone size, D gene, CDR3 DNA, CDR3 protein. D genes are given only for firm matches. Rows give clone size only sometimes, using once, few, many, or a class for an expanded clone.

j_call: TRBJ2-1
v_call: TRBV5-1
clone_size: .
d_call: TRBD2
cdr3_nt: TGCGCCAGCAGCATTGGACTAGTAGCCGACAATGAGCAGTTCTTC
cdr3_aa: CASSIGLVADNEQFF

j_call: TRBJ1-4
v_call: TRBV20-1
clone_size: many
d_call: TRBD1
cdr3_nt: TGCAGTGCTAGTCTCCAGGGGGCGATAGGAGAAAAACTGTTTTTT
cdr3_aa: CSASLQGAIGEKLFF

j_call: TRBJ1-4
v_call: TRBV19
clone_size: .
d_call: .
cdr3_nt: TGTGCCACCTCCCGCCGAGGGGCGGTTAATGAAAAACTGTTTTTT
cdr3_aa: CATSRRGAVNEKLFF

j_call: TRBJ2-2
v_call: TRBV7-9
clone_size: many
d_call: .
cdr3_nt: TGTGCCAGCAGCTTAGGGGTAGGGGACACCGGGGAGCTGTTTTTT
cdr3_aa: CASSLGVGDTGELFF

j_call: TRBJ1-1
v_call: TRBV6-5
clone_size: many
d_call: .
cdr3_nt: TGTGCCAGTCGACGCATCGGGAACACTGAAGCTTTCTTT
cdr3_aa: CASRRIGNTEAFF

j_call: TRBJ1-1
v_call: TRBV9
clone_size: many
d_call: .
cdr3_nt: TGTGCCAGCACGCCGCCTGAAGCTTTCTTT
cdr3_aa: CASTPPEAFF

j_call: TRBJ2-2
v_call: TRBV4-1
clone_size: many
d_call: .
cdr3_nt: TGCGCCAGCAGCCAAGTCACCCGGGAGCTGTTTTTT
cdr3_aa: CASSQVTRELFF

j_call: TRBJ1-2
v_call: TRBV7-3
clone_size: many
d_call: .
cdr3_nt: TGTGCCAGCAGCCCCCAGACGGCCCGCTATGGCTACACCTTC
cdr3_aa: CASSPQTARYGYTF

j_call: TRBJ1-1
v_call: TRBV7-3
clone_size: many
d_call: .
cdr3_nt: TGTGCCAGCAGCTTAGGCGGGGGCACTGAAGCTTTCTTT
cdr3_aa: CASSLGGGTEAFF

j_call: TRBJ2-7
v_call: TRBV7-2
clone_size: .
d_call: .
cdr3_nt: TGTGCCAGCAGCTTATCCCCCCGAGCGGGCGAGCAGTACTTC
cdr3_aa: CASSLSPRAGEQYF

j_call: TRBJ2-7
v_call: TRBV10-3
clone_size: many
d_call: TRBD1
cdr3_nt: TGTGCCATCAGTGGACAGGGTTCCTACGAGCAGTACTTC
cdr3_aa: CAISGQGSYEQYF

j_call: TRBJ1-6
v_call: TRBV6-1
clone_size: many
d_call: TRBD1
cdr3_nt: TGTGCCGCCAATGACAGGGGAAATTCACCCCTCCACTTT
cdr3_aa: CAANDRGNSPLHF

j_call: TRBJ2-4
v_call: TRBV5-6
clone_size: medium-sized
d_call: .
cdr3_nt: TGTGCCAGCAGCGGGGGCCTGCTAGCCAAAAACATTCAGTACTTC
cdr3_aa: CASSGGLLAKNIQYF

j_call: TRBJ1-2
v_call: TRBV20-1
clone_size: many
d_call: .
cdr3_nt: TGCAGTGCTAGGGGGACCAGCTATGGCTACACCTTC
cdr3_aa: CSARGTSYGYTF

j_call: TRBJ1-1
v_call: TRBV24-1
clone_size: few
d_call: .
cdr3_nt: TGTGCCACCAGTGCTGGACCGGGATGGGTGGCGGCTTTCTTT
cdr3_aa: CATSAGPGWVAAFF

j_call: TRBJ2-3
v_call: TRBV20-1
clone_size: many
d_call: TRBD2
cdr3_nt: TGCAGTGCTCCCAGGCCTAGCGGGATATTCACAGATACGCAGTATTTT
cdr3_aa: CSAPRPSGIFTDTQYF

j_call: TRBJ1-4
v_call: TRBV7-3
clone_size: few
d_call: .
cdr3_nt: TGTGCCAGCAGCTTACAGGGTGAAAAACTGTTTTTT
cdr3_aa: CASSLQGEKLFF